The rows below give T cell receptor beta chains drawn from one sample of a study of cytomegalovirus exposure and HLA in healthy donors. Method: immunoSEQ multiplex PCR; TCRdb's copy keeps in-frame clones and lacks some. The table records 200,000 to 250,000 clones, approximately 82% of them present only once. Sequenced input: PBMCs. These receptors were collected from a male donor in good health and CMV-seronegative. The CDR3 runs from the conserved cysteine through the conserved F or W. The D gene is left open where the match is weak. Only some rows state a clone size, as once, few, many or a class for expanded clones.

>TRBJ1-1|.|.|TRBV5-1
CASSLDRGLRGEAFF
TGCGCCAGCAGCTTGGACAGAGGGCTCAGGGGTGAAGCTTTCTTT
>TRBJ1-5|.|TRBD1|TRBV19
CASSNPGQGRGNQPQHF
TGTGCCAGTAGCAATCCGGGACAGGGACGTGGGAATCAGCCCCAGCATTTT
>TRBJ2-3|.|.|TRBV5-1
CASSLPSRDTDTQYF
TGCGCCAGCAGCTTGCCTAGCCGGGACACAGATACGCAGTATTTT
>TRBJ1-3|.|.|TRBV6-5
CASSKQTPSGNTIYF
TGTGCCAGCAGTAAACAGACCCCCTCAGGAAACACCATATATTTT
>TRBJ2-7|.|TRBD1|TRBV10-1
CASSDQGQGAHRQYF
TGCGCCAGCAGCGACCAGGGACAGGGGGCCCATCGGCAGTACTTC
>TRBJ2-2|.|TRBD2|TRBV28
CASSFSGLAAYTGELFF
TGTGCCAGCAGCTTCTCGGGACTAGCGGCTTACACCGGGGAGCTGTTTTTT
>TRBJ2-7|.|.|TRBV21-1
CASRPGQGAWEQYF
TGTGCCAGCAGACCGGGACAGGGAGCGTGGGAGCAGTACTTC
>TRBJ2-3|.|TRBD2|TRBV5-6
CASTLRPSGSGDTQYF
TGTGCCAGCACCTTGAGGCCTAGCGGGTCAGGGGATACGCAGTATTTT
>TRBJ2-2|.|.|TRBV19
CASSKGGGANTGELFF
TGTGCCAGTAGTAAAGGGGGCGGGGCGAACACCGGGGAGCTGTTTTTT
>TRBJ2-7|.|TRBD2|TRBV28
CASRTTGTSDEQYF
TGTGCCAGCAGAACTACCGGGACTAGCGACGAGCAGTACTTC
>TRBJ2-7|.|.|TRBV15
CATSREGQNYEQYF
TGTGCCACCAGCAGAGAAGGACAGAACTACGAGCAGTACTTC
>TRBJ2-1|.|TRBD2|TRBV7-8
CASSLREGLPHNEQFF
TGTGCCAGCAGCCTCAGAGAGGGACTACCACACAATGAGCAGTTCTTC
>TRBJ2-7|.|.|TRBV27
CASSLALGGPRGEQYF
TGTGCCAGCAGTCTGGCCCTGGGGGGGCCCCGGGGGGAGCAGTACTTC
>TRBJ2-1|.|.|TRBV2
CASLPEVGGVGEQFF
TGTGCCAGCCTCCCTGAAGTGGGGGGAGTGGGGGAGCAGTTCTTC
>TRBJ1-2|.|.|TRBV25-1
CASSHNRQGHGYTF
TGTGCCAGCAGCCATAACCGGCAGGGTCATGGCTACACCTTC
>TRBJ2-7|few|TRBD1|TRBV5-8
CASSLGTGISYEQYF
TGTGCCAGCAGCTTGGGGACAGGGATCTCCTACGAGCAGTACTTC
>TRBJ1-2|.|.|TRBV27
CASSWEGDRYTF
TGTGCCAGCAGTTGGGAGGGGGACCGCTACACCTTC
>TRBJ1-2|.|.|TRBV29-1
CSDSGKDNYGYTF
TGCAGCGACTCAGGGAAGGATAACTATGGCTACACCTTC
>TRBJ1-5|few|.|TRBV15
CATSRDPDQPQHF
TGTGCCACCAGCAGAGACCCAGATCAGCCCCAGCATTTT
>TRBJ2-6|.|.|TRBV5-5
CASRSSGANVLTF
TGTGCCAGCAGGAGCTCTGGGGCCAACGTCCTGACTTTC
>TRBJ2-7|once|TRBD1|TRBV5-1
CASSQGTGGGYEQYF
TGCGCCAGCAGCCAGGGGACAGGGGGCGGTTACGAGCAGTACTTC
>TRBJ2-3|.|TRBD2|TRBV6-5
CASSYSAGVQDTQYF
TGTGCCAGCAGTTACTCGGCGGGAGTTCAAGATACGCAGTATTTT
>TRBJ1-1|.|TRBD1|TRBV5-6
CASSSRDRGKAFF
TGTGCCAGCAGCAGCCGGGACAGGGGAAAAGCTTTCTTT
>TRBJ2-2|.|.|TRBV6-1
CASSESGGDTGELFF
TGTGCCAGCAGTGAATCGGGGGGCGACACCGGGGAGCTGTTTTTT
>TRBJ2-5|once|.|TRBV11-3
CASSLARGSQTQYF
TGTGCCAGCAGCTTGGCTCGGGGGAGTCAGACCCAGTACTTC
>TRBJ2-1|.|.|TRBV5-1
CASSMGDFSSYNEQFF
TGCGCCAGCAGCATGGGGGACTTCTCTTCCTACAATGAGCAGTTCTTC
>TRBJ2-1|.|.|TRBV28
CASSLSTSSSYNEQFF
TGTGCCAGCAGTTTATCTACCTCGAGCTCCTACAATGAGCAGTTCTTC
>TRBJ1-6|once|.|TRBV5-1
CASSLGGEASPLHF
TGCGCCAGCAGCTTAGGGGGGGAGGCGTCACCCCTCCACTTT
>TRBJ2-7|few|TRBD1|TRBV25-1
CASSDSGQGSYEQYF
TGTGCCAGCAGTGATTCGGGACAGGGGTCCTACGAGCAGTACTTC
>TRBJ2-7|.|.|TRBV7-8
CASSLGKTSYEQYF
TGTGCCAGCAGCTTGGGCAAGACCTCCTACGAGCAGTACTTC
>TRBJ2-6|once|.|TRBV5-1
CASSDTGSGANVLTF
TGCGCCAGCAGCGATACAGGGAGTGGGGCCAACGTCCTGACTTTC
>TRBJ2-7|once|TRBD1|TRBV7-9
CSSSPRDRSSYEQYF
TGTTCCAGCAGCCCACGGGACAGGAGCTCCTACGAGCAGTACTTC
>TRBJ2-7|.|.|TRBV9
CASSVSGTSYEQYF
TGTGCCAGCAGCGTATCCGGTACCTCCTACGAGCAGTACTTC
>TRBJ2-7|.|TRBD1|TRBV13
CASSLGGTGDDEQYF
TGTGCCAGCAGCTTAGGAGGGACAGGGGATGACGAGCAGTACTTC
>TRBJ2-4|.|.|TRBV28
CASSLSPGGSWDIQYF
TGTGCCAGCAGTTTGTCTCCCGGAGGATCGTGGGACATTCAGTACTTC
>TRBJ2-2|.|.|TRBV7-9
CASSLDSGELFF
TGTGCCAGCAGTCTCGACAGCGGGGAGCTGTTTTTT
>TRBJ2-7|.|.|TRBV9
CASSVRGDEQYF
TGTGCCAGCAGCGTACGAGGAGACGAGCAGTACTTC
>TRBJ2-7|.|TRBD1|TRBV6-6
CASNNRDRGHPEQYF
TGTGCCAGCAATAACCGGGACAGGGGGCACCCTGAGCAGTACTTC
>TRBJ1-2|once|.|TRBV29-1
CSALGADGYTF
TGCAGCGCCCTGGGGGCCGATGGCTACACCTTC
>TRBJ1-6|few|.|TRBV6-5
CASTQQGTSPLHF
TGTGCCAGCACCCAGCAGGGTACTTCACCCCTCCACTTT
>TRBJ2-1|.|TRBD2|TRBV2
CASSGRGLAGYNEQFF
TGTGCCAGCAGTGGTCGGGGACTAGCGGGATACAATGAGCAGTTCTTC
>TRBJ2-7|.|TRBD2|TRBV2
CASSLLAGVGYEQYF
TGTGCCAGCAGTCTACTAGCGGGAGTTGGCTACGAGCAGTACTTC
>TRBJ2-2|.|TRBD1|TRBV5-1
CASSLIGQGTGELFF
TGCGCCAGCAGCTTGATAGGACAGGGGACCGGGGAGCTGTTTTTT
>TRBJ2-7|few|.|TRBV5-6
CASSLYQGSYEQYF
TGTGCCAGCAGCTTGTACCAGGGCTCCTACGAGCAGTACTTC
>TRBJ1-4|.|TRBD1|TRBV27
CASSIQGAVEKLFF
TGTGCCAGCAGCATACAGGGGGCGGTTGAAAAACTGTTTTTT
>TRBJ1-2|.|TRBD1|TRBV5-1
CASSDRDSQNGYTF
TGCGCCAGCAGCGACCGGGACAGTCAAAATGGCTACACCTTC
>TRBJ2-7|.|TRBD1|TRBV7-6
CASSQISGQGAYEQYF
TGTGCCAGCAGCCAGATCTCGGGACAGGGGGCCTACGAGCAGTACTTC
>TRBJ2-6|.|TRBD1|TRBV30
CAWRGQGGSAGANVLTF
TGTGCCTGGAGGGGACAGGGCGGGTCGGCTGGGGCCAACGTCCTGACTTTC